These T cell receptor beta chains were read from a single sample in a study of immune characterization of retroperitoneal liposarcoma. TCRdb reanalysed the PCR reads using MiXCR and keeps one entry per CDR3 protein. The sample holds about 8,200 distinct CDR3 sequences, about 38% seen once. The sequenced sample was tumor tissue. These receptors all come from a male donor with retroperitoneal liposarcoma. Each CDR3 is given with its conserved first and last residue. The D gene is left open where the match is weak. Size values are once, few and many counts, or a class for expanded clones, and some rows have none.

clone_size: -
v_call: TRBV7-2
j_call: TRBJ2-7
d_call: -
cdr3_aa: CASSLVYEQYF
cdr3_nt: TGTGCCAGCAGCCTCGTCTACGAGCAGTACTTC

clone_size: -
v_call: TRBV6-8
j_call: TRBJ1-6
d_call: -
cdr3_aa: CASKFGLIDNLSPLHF
cdr3_nt: TGTGCCAGCAAGTTCGGGTTAATAGATAATCTGTCACCCCTCCACTTT

clone_size: few
v_call: TRBV27
j_call: TRBJ2-1
d_call: -
cdr3_aa: CASSFIRVRNEQFF
cdr3_nt: TGTGCCAGCAGTTTTATAAGGGTGCGCAATGAGCAGTTCTTC

clone_size: once
v_call: TRBV6-5
j_call: TRBJ2-7
d_call: TRBD2
cdr3_aa: CASSYWGLAGVHEQYF
cdr3_nt: TGTGCCAGCAGTTACTGGGGACTAGCGGGAGTCCACGAGCAGTACTTC

clone_size: -
v_call: TRBV7-8
j_call: TRBJ2-2
d_call: -
cdr3_aa: CASSGRSGELFF
cdr3_nt: TGTGCCAGCAGCGGCCGGTCCGGGGAGCTGTTTTTT

clone_size: -
v_call: TRBV25-1
j_call: TRBJ2-1
d_call: TRBD2
cdr3_aa: CASISPQTSGTQTQFF
cdr3_nt: TGTGCCAGCATTTCACCCCAGACTAGCGGGACGCAGACCCAGTTCTTC

clone_size: -
v_call: TRBV6-6
j_call: TRBJ2-5
d_call: TRBD1
cdr3_aa: CASSPDRGRQETQYF
cdr3_nt: TGTGCCAGCAGTCCCGACAGGGGTCGGCAAGAGACCCAGTACTTC

clone_size: few
v_call: TRBV6-1
j_call: TRBJ2-5
d_call: -
cdr3_aa: CASGVGLEARETQYF
cdr3_nt: TGTGCCAGTGGAGTGGGCCTAGAGGCGCGAGAGACCCAGTACTTC

clone_size: -
v_call: TRBV6-6
j_call: TRBJ1-1
d_call: TRBD1
cdr3_aa: CASSYSGQGRVNTEAFF
cdr3_nt: TGTGCCAGCAGTTACTCCGGACAGGGCCGTGTCAACACTGAAGCTTTCTTT

clone_size: -
v_call: TRBV6-1
j_call: TRBJ2-1
d_call: -
cdr3_aa: CASDDSGEPEETQFF
cdr3_nt: TGTGCCAGCGACGATAGCGGAGAACCCGAAGAGACCCAGTTCTTC

clone_size: few
v_call: TRBV27
j_call: TRBJ2-1
d_call: TRBD1
cdr3_aa: CASSLDRVGEQFF
cdr3_nt: TGTGCCAGCAGTTTAGACAGGGTGGGGGAGCAGTTCTTC

clone_size: few
v_call: TRBV10-1
j_call: TRBJ2-1
d_call: TRBD1
cdr3_aa: CASSELGTGGVRFF
cdr3_nt: TGCGCCAGCAGTGAGCTGGGGACAGGGGGCGTTCGGTTCTTC

clone_size: -
v_call: TRBV6-1
j_call: TRBJ2-4
d_call: TRBD2
cdr3_aa: CASSMSGDAKNIQYF
cdr3_nt: TGTGCCAGCAGTATGAGCGGGGATGCCAAAAACATTCAGTACTTC

clone_size: -
v_call: TRBV7-2
j_call: TRBJ2-3
d_call: -
cdr3_aa: CASSLRGNTDTQYF
cdr3_nt: TGTGCCAGCAGCTTAAGGGGTAACACGGATACGCAGTATTTT

clone_size: -
v_call: TRBV6-1
j_call: TRBJ2-3
d_call: -
cdr3_aa: CASSSGWGTDTQYF
cdr3_nt: TGTGCCAGCAGTTCAGGATGGGGGACAGATACGCAGTATTTT

clone_size: -
v_call: TRBV6-5
j_call: TRBJ2-7
d_call: -
cdr3_aa: CASGSYYEQYF
cdr3_nt: TGTGCCAGCGGGAGCTACTACGAGCAGTACTTC

clone_size: few
v_call: TRBV6-5
j_call: TRBJ2-7
d_call: -
cdr3_aa: CASNQITGTSEQYF
cdr3_nt: TGTGCCAGCAACCAGATAACAGGGACGTCCGAGCAGTACTTC

clone_size: -
v_call: TRBV7-4
j_call: TRBJ2-4
d_call: TRBD2
cdr3_aa: CASSPIGLAGGNEQYF
cdr3_nt: TGTGCCAGCAGCCCAATTGGACTAGCGGGTGGCAATGAGCAGTACTTC

clone_size: -
v_call: TRBV6-1
j_call: TRBJ2-1
d_call: -
cdr3_aa: CASTERKNNEQFF
cdr3_nt: TGTGCCAGCACCGAACGAAAGAACAATGAGCAGTTCTTC

clone_size: -
v_call: TRBV6-1
j_call: TRBJ1-2
d_call: TRBD1
cdr3_aa: CASSRTGGEGYTF
cdr3_nt: TGTGCCAGCAGTCGCACAGGGGGCGAGGGCTACACCTTC

clone_size: medium-sized
v_call: TRBV6-1
j_call: TRBJ2-3
d_call: -
cdr3_aa: CASSELSPLQYF
cdr3_nt: TGTGCCAGCAGTGAATTGTCGCCATTGCAGTATTTT

clone_size: -
v_call: TRBV6-1
j_call: TRBJ2-1
d_call: TRBD1
cdr3_aa: CASSDSGRGPSYNEQFF
cdr3_nt: TGTGCCAGCAGTGATAGTGGCAGGGGGCCTTCTTACAATGAGCAGTTCTTC

clone_size: -
v_call: TRBV6-1
j_call: TRBJ2-1
d_call: TRBD2
cdr3_aa: CATRAGGETQFF
cdr3_nt: TGTGCCACACGAGCGGGAGGGGAGACCCAGTTCTTC

clone_size: -
v_call: TRBV6-1
j_call: TRBJ2-7
d_call: -
cdr3_aa: CASSERWGVADEQYF
cdr3_nt: TGTGCCAGCAGTGAAAGGTGGGGGGTGGCCGACGAGCAGTACTTC

clone_size: -
v_call: TRBV28
j_call: TRBJ1-2
d_call: -
cdr3_aa: CASSSQGLGYTF
cdr3_nt: TGTGCCAGCAGTTCTCAGGGGTTGGGCTACACCTTC

clone_size: -
v_call: TRBV6-1
j_call: TRBJ2-7
d_call: -
cdr3_aa: CASSSPQGGYEQYF
cdr3_nt: TGTGCCAGCAGTTCCCCCCAGGGTGGCTACGAGCAGTACTTC

clone_size: -
v_call: TRBV6-6
j_call: TRBJ2-7
d_call: -
cdr3_aa: CASSVPGVKISYEQYF
cdr3_nt: TGTGCCAGCAGTGTCCCGGGAGTGAAGATCTCCTACGAGCAGTACTTC

clone_size: medium-sized
v_call: TRBV7-8
j_call: TRBJ2-5
d_call: TRBD2
cdr3_aa: CASSPRLAGGIDEQYF
cdr3_nt: TGTGCCAGCAGCCCGAGACTAGCGGGGGGGATAGATGAGCAGTACTTC

clone_size: -
v_call: TRBV12-3/TRBV12-4
j_call: TRBJ2-1
d_call: -
cdr3_aa: CASSLGETQFF
cdr3_nt: TGTGCCAGCAGTTTAGGGGAGACCCAGTTCTTC

clone_size: -
v_call: TRBV6-5
j_call: TRBJ2-5
d_call: -
cdr3_aa: CATGLTSREQYF
cdr3_nt: TGTGCCACCGGACTGACTTCTCGGGAGCAGTACTTC